This TCR beta chain appears in the sequencing data of a study of shared clonotypes between healthy human individuals. Only CD45RO-negative cells positively selected for CCR7 counted as naive CD8 cells, so terminally differentiated effector memory CD45RA+ cells were excluded. Findings and limits, study-wide: A handful of donors shared 5% to 5.5% of their naive CD4 clonotypes. Depth of sequencing was expected to influence donor clonotype sharing.

Under the authors' procedure: Because ImmunoSEQ provided only junction sequences with no quality scores, the filtering differed. Produced via immunoSEQ multiplex PCR; TCRdb's table is partial and in-frame only. That table furnishes V, J and clone size, whereas the DNA furnished D and trimming. The repertoire holds roughly 650,000 clones, with around 96% as singletons. For this clone: Its antigen is undetermined.

Germline V gene data show CDR1 as MGHRA and CDR2 as YSYEKL. There are 13 residues in the CDR3. V was shortened by 0 bases and J by 7 bases, with 9 bases between the two germline ends. The clonotype originates from a woman in her 30s in good health. Material for sequencing was naive CD8+ T cells sorted from blood. V usage is TRBV4-1 and J usage is TRBJ1-1; maybe TRBD1 (5 bases). The CDR3 sequence: CASSQDPGDEAFF. The CDR3 region has the DNA TGCGCCAGCAGCCAAGATCCGGGGGATGAAGCTTTCTTT.